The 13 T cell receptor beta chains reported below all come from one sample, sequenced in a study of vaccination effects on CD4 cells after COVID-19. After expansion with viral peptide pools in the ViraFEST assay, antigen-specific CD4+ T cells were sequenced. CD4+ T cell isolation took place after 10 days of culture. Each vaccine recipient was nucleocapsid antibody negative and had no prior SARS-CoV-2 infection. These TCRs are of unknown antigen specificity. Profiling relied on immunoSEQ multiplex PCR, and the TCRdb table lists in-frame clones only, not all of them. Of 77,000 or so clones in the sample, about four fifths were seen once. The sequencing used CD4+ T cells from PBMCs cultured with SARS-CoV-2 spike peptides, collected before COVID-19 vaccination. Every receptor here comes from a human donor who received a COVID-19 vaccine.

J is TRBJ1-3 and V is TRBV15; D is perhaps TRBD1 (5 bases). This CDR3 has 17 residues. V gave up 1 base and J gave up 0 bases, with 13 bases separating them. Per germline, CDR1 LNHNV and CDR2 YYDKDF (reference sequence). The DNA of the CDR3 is TGTGCCACCAGCAGAGGGGGCAGGGACTACTCTGGAAACACCATATATTTT. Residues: CATSRGGRDYSGNTIYF. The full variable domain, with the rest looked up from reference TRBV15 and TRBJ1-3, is DAMVIQNPRYQVTQFGKPVTLSCSQTLNHNVMYWYQQKSSQAPKLLFHYYDKDFNNEADTPDNFQSRRPNTSFCFLDIRSPGLGDTAMYLCATSRGGRDYSGNTIYFGEGSWLTVV.

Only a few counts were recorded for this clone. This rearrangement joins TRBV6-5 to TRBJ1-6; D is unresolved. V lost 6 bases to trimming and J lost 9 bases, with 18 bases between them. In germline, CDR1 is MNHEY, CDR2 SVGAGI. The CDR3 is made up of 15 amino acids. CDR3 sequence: CASSRKGLSSSPLHF. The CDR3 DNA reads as TGTGCCAGCAGCCGAAAAGGGTTGTCTAGTTCACCCCTCCACTTT.

The CDR3 nucleotides are TGTGCCATCAGTAGTCGACAGTTGAACACTGAAGCTTTCTTT. It specifies CAISSRQLNTEAFF. The J gene is TRBJ1-1, the V gene TRBV10-3; perhaps TRBD1 as D (5 bases). The CDR3 is 14 amino acids. V shed 5 bases and J shed 0 bases, with 10 bases lying between them. The germline V gene has CDR1 ENHRY and CDR2 SYGVKD.

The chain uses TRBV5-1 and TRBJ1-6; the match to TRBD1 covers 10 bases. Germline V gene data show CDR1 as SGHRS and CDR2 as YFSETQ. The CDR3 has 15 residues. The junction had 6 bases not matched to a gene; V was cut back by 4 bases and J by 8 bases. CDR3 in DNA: TGCGCCAGCAGCCATGGGACAGGGGTGTATTCACCCCTCCACTTT. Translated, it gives CASSHGTGVYSPLHF.

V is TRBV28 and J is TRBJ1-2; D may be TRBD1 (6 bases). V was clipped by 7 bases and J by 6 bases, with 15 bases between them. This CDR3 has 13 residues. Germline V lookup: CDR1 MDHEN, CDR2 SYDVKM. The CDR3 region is CASNVQGVNGYTF. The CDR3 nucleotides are TGTGCCAGCAACGTACAGGGTGTGAATGGCTACACCTTC.

CDR3 nucleotide sequence: TGTGCCAGCAGGGCTCAGACAGCCGTAGACATTCAGTACTTC. Its translation: CASRAQTAVDIQYF. V usage is TRBV2 and J usage is TRBJ2-4, with D maybe TRBD1 (5 bases). Germline V gives CDR1 SNHLY, CDR2 FYNNEI. V was cut by 6 bases and J by 8 bases, with 17 bases left in between. The CDR3 runs 14 residues.

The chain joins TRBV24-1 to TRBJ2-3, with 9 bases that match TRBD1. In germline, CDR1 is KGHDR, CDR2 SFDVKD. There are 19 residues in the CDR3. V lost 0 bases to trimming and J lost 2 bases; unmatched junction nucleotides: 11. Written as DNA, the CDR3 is TGTGCCACCAGTGATTTGCGGGCTGCCGGGACAGGGAACACAGATACGCAGTATTTT. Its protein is CATSDLRAAGTGNTDTQYF.

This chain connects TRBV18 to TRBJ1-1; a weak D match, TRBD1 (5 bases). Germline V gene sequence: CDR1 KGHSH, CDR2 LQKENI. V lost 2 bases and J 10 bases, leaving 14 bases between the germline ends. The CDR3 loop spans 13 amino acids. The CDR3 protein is CASSPLGGRRAFF. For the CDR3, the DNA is TGTGCCAGCTCACCATTGGGGGGGAGAAGAGCTTTCTTT.

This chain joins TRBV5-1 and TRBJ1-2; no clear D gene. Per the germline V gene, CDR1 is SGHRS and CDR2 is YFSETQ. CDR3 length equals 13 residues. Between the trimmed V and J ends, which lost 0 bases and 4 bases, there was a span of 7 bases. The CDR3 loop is CASSLEQSYGYTF. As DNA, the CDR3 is TGCGCCAGCAGCTTGGAACAGAGCTATGGCTACACCTTC.

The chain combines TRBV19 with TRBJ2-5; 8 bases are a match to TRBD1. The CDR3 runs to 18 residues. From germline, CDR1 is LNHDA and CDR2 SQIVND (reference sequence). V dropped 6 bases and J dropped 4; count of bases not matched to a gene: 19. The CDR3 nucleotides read TGTGCCAGTAGCCCCCTAGCTCAGGGGACAGGAGGTCGAGAGACCCAGTACTTC. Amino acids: CASSPLAQGTGGRETQYF.

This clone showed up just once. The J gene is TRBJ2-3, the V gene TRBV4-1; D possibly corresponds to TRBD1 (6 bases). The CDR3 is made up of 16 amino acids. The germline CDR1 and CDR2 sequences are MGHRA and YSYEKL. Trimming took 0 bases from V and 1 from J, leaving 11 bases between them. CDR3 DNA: TGCGCCAGCAGCCAAGATCTTGGGGGCGGCACAGATACGCAGTATTTT. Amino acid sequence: CASSQDLGGGTDTQYF.

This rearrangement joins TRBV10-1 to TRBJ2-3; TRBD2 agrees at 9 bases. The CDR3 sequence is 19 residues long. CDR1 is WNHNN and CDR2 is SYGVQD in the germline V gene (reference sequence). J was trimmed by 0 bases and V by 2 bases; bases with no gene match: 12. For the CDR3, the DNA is TGCGCCAGCAGTGAGAAGGTAGCGGGGGCTTTCACTAGCACAGATACGCAGTATTTT. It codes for CASSEKVAGAFTSTDTQYF.

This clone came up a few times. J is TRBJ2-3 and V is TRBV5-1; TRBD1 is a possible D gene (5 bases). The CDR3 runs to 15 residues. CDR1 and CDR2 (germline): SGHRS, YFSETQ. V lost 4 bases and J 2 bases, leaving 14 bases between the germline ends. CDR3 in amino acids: CASSPLGVATDTQYF. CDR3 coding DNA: TGCGCCAGCAGCCCCCTAGGGGTAGCCACAGATACGCAGTATTTT.